One sample yielded the 10 T cell receptor beta chains listed below, sequenced in a study of low-dose radiotherapy and immunotherapy resistance in tumors. First-strand cDNA relied on TRAV- and TRBV-specific primers spanning alpha and beta chains. TCR amplification ran 15 to 25 PCR cycles using constant-region and V-primer adapter primers. TCRdb recomputed calls from the reads with MiXCR, one row per CDR3 protein. Among 100,000 or so distinct CDR3 sequences listed, less than 25% were seen once. Time point specified: after trial treatment. Treatment specified: LDRT plus nivolumab, ipilimumab, low-dose cyclophosphamide and aspirin (RACIN trial). This sample comprised PBMCs, obtained after low-dose radiotherapy plus immunotherapy. All receptors come from a male donor with prostate cancer.

In this sample, this clonotype turned up many times. The chain uses TRBV5-1 and TRBJ2-1, with a tentative D call TRBD2 (7 bases). Germline V lookup: CDR1 SGHRS, CDR2 YFSETQ. The CDR3 length is 13 residues. V lost 6 bases and J lost 10, with 17 bases in between. The CDR3 sequence: CASKVGGPGEQFF. DNA for the CDR3: TGCGCCAGCAAAGTGGGGGGGCCGGGAGAGCAGTTCTTC. The entire variable domain, with the rest obtained from reference TRBV5-1 and TRBJ2-1, is as follows: KAGVTQTPRYLIKTRGQQVTLSCSPISGHRSVSWYQQTPGQGLQFLFEYFSETQRNKGNFPGRFSGRQFSNSRSEMNVSTLELGDSALYLCASKVGGPGEQFFGPGTRLTVL.

This clonotype was observed at least ten times. The chain recombines TRBV29-1 with TRBJ2-7; no clear D. V was clipped by 2 bases and J by 3 bases, with 11 bases between them. The CDR3 runs to 13 residues. Germline values: CDR1 SQVTM, CDR2 ANQGSEA. The CDR3 DNA sequence: TGCAGCGTTGAATCCGGGTCGGACTACGAGCAGTACTTC. It encodes CSVESGSDYEQYF.

Details on this clonotype: This likely reflects a read error, since a far larger clone is one base away. The genes are TRBV6-1 and TRBJ2-1, with D tentatively TRBD1 (6 bases). Trimming stripped 5 bases from V and 6 bases from J, with 20 bases between. Germline V lookup: CDR1 MNHNS, CDR2 SASEGT. The CDR3 spans 16 residues. CDR3 region: CASSYFPGAGANEQFF. The CDR3 coding sequence is TGTGCCAGCAGTTACTTTCCCGGGGCAGGGGCCAATGAGCAGTTCTTC.

This clonotype was observed at least ten times. The chain uses TRBV5-1 and TRBJ2-3, with TRBD2 matching 11 bases. V dropped 4 bases and J dropped 2; count of bases not matched to a gene: 9. Looked up from germline, CDR1 is SGHRS and CDR2 is YFSETQ. This CDR3 spans 17 amino acids. CDR3: CASSPTSGARITDTQYF. CDR3 sequence (DNA): TGCGCCAGCAGCCCGACTAGCGGGGCCCGAATCACAGATACGCAGTATTTT.

Ten or more counts support this clonotype. The CDR3: CASSLRSAGANVLTF. In DNA, the CDR3 is TGTGCCAGCAGCTTAAGAAGTGCTGGGGCCAACGTCCTGACTTTC. The chain combines TRBV7-2 with TRBJ2-6; unclear D gene. In germline, CDR1 is SGHTA, CDR2 FQGNSA. The CDR3 spans 15 residues. Trimming stripped 2 bases from V and 2 bases from J, with 7 bases between.

At least ten counts were recorded for this clonotype. The genes are TRBV3-1 and TRBJ1-5; no definite D call. Trimming removed 0 bases from V and 0 bases from J, with 9 bases in between. CDR3 length: 16 amino acids. Germline V gene sequence: CDR1 LGHDT, CDR2 YNNKEL (reference sequence). The CDR3 DNA follows: TGTGCCAGCAGCCAAGATGCTGGTAGTAGCAATCAGCCCCAGCATTTT. This encodes CASSQDAGSSNQPQHF.

This clonotype was counted ten times or more. CDR3 protein: CASSPPLAGDTQYF. Here the CDR3 DNA reads TGTGCCAGCTCACCACCTCTAGCGGGGGATACGCAGTATTTT. The rearrangement uses TRBV18 and TRBJ2-3, with 9 bases matching TRBD2. The germline CDR1 and CDR2 sequences are KGHSH and LQKENI. The CDR3 loop spans 14 amino acids. V shed 0 bases and J 6 bases; nucleotides not matched to a gene: 1.

This clonotype showed up many times. The chain carries TRBV4-1 and TRBJ1-6; D uncertain. V was cut by 0 bases and J by 12 bases, with 6 bases left in between. The CDR3 extends over 12 amino acids. Germline V CDR1 and CDR2: MGHRA, YSYEKL. The CDR3 DNA sequence: TGCGCCAGCAGCCAAGATGGAGGACCCCTCCACTTT. This sequence encodes CASSQDGGPLHF.

This clonotype has only a few counts. The gene calls are TRBV11-2 and TRBJ2-3; perhaps TRBD1 as D (5 bases). This CDR3 spans 16 amino acids. The germline V gene encodes CDR1 SGHAT and CDR2 FQNNGV. Deletions cut 5 bases from V and 0 bases from J, with 15 bases between. The DNA for the CDR3 is TGTGCCAGCAGCCCCCAGGGCGGCACTAGCACAGATACGCAGTATTTT. Its protein is CASSPQGGTSTDTQYF.

This clonotype was observed at least ten times. This rearrangement joins TRBV6-5 to TRBJ2-2, with 10 bases matching TRBD2. CDR3 length equals 18 residues. Losses at the gene ends were 0 bases for V and 4 bases for J; bases not matched to a gene: 8. Per the germline V gene, CDR1 is MNHEY and CDR2 is SVGAGI. CDR3 loop: CASSYSGSGGRSTGELFF. The DNA of the CDR3 is TGTGCCAGCAGTTACTCGGGTAGCGGGGGGAGGAGCACCGGGGAGCTGTTTTTT.